A single sample gave rise to the 8 T cell receptor beta chains below, sequenced in a study of blood T cell repertoires in COVID-19. Produced via immunoSEQ multiplex PCR; TCRdb's table is partial and in-frame only. This table has some 330,000 clones, around 84% appearing once. Sequencing was done on a sample of PBMCs or T cells enriched from blood (not recorded which). Receptors were obtained from a man aged 30 to 45 who had recovered from COVID-19.

This sequence joins TRBV25-1 and TRBJ2-7; 8 nucleotides align to TRBD1. Germline CDR1 MGHDK, CDR2 SYGVNS. The V gene end was trimmed by 7 bases and the J gene end by 4 bases; junction bases not matched to a gene: 9. The CDR3 totals 14 residues. The chain's CDR3 is CASTATTGAYEQYF. The CDR3 DNA reads TGTGCCAGCACCGCTACGACAGGGGCTTACGAGCAGTACTTC.

The chain links TRBV27 to TRBJ1-1, with 9 bases matching TRBD1. The CDR3 consists of 14 residues. With 5 bases clipped from V and 7 bases from J, the junction kept 8 bases outside the gene matches. Germline V gene sequence: CDR1 MNHEY, CDR2 SMNVEV (reference sequence). CDR3 residues: CASSPPGTGNEAFF. The CDR3 region has the DNA TGTGCCAGCAGTCCTCCCGGGACAGGGAATGAAGCTTTCTTT.

The chain links TRBV18 to TRBJ2-7; a possible D gene is TRBD2 (6 bases). The V gene's germline CDR1 is KGHSH and CDR2 LQKENI. The CDR3 spans 14 residues. The germline V and J ends were trimmed by 6 bases and 3 bases, with 15 bases remaining between them. The CDR3 reads CASSQNGGFYEQYF. DNA for the CDR3: TGTGCCAGCTCTCAGAATGGGGGGTTCTACGAGCAGTACTTC.

This sequence joins TRBV4-1 and TRBJ1-1; TRBD1 agrees at 7 bases. V trimming: 4 bases; J trimming: 11 bases; junction bases outside the gene matches: 13. CDR1 is MGHRA, CDR2 YSYEKL, per germline. The CDR3 has 14 residues. In DNA, the CDR3 is TGCGCCAGCAGCCCTATTGGACAGGCACTTCGGGCTTTCTTT. Amino acids: CASSPIGQALRAFF.

The genes are TRBV28 and TRBJ2-2; tentatively, D is TRBD1 (6 bases). The germline V and J ends were trimmed by 6 bases and 1 base, with 12 bases remaining between them. Germline V gene sequence: CDR1 MDHEN, CDR2 SYDVKM. CDR3 size: 15 residues. CDR3 nucleotides: TGTGCCAGCAGGAAACCGACAGGGAACACCGGGGAGCTGTTTTTT. Translation: CASRKPTGNTGELFF.

CDR3 amino acids: CASSVARTSEAFF. CDR3 DNA: TGTGCCAGCAGCGTAGCTAGAACAAGCGAAGCTTTCTTT. V gene TRBV9 combines with J gene TRBJ1-1; D is ambiguous. CDR3 size: 13 residues. V dropped 0 bases and J dropped 8 bases, with 11 bases sitting between them. Per germline, CDR1 SGDLS and CDR2 YYNGEE.

This clone was counted a single time. The V call is TRBV7-9, the J call TRBJ1-2, with TRBD1 matching over 10 bases. J gave up 3 bases and V 4 bases, and 2 bases lay outside the gene matches. The germline V gene has CDR1 SEHNR and CDR2 FQNEAQ (reference sequence). The CDR3 contains 14 residues. The CDR3 DNA follows: TGTGCCAGCAGCTCAGGACAGGGGGACTATGGCTACACCTTC. Its protein is CASSSGQGDYGYTF.

V usage is TRBV5-1 and J usage is TRBJ2-3, with 11 bases fitting TRBD2. Germline V CDR1 and CDR2: SGHRS, YFSETQ. This CDR3 has 15 residues. J was trimmed by 6 bases and V by 3 bases; bases with no gene match: 6. CDR3 coding DNA: TGCGCCAGCAGCTCACTAGCGGGGGTTCCCGATACGCAGTATTTT. It specifies CASSSLAGVPDTQYF.